The subject of this entry is one T cell receptor (beta chain). Antigen specificity is unknown. Within the ViraFEST assay, antigen-specific CD4+ T cells underwent expansion with viral peptide pools prior to sequencing. Cultured cells yielded isolated CD4+ T cells after roughly 11 days. Confirmation by PCR established that the person had SARS-CoV-2 infection between March and December 2020. At days 3 and 7, half of the medium was exchanged for IL-2 medium. Profiling relied on immunoSEQ multiplex PCR, and the TCRdb table lists in-frame clones only, not all of them. Of 63,000 or so clones in the sample, roughly 73% are singletons; the top ten hold 5% to 6%. These data belong to a study of vaccination effects on CD4 cells after COVID-19. V lost 1 base, J lost 1 base, and 14 bases stayed unmatched. The CDR3 length is 19 residues. Germline-derived CDR1 and CDR2 are LGHNA and YNFKEQ.

The source material was CD4+ T cells from PBMCs cultured with HIV peptides, sampled before COVID-19 vaccination. Subset meaning: HIV-1 Nef peptide pool negative control/reference culture. The source of this sequence is a human donor who had a prior SARS-CoV-2 infection. The rearrangement links TRBV4-2 to TRBJ2-7; 9 bases fit TRBD1. The CDR3 region has the DNA TGTGCCAGCAGCCAAGTTTCCACAGGGGGCCCTTGGGGTTCCTACGAGCAGTACTTC. As protein: CASSQVSTGGPWGSYEQYF.